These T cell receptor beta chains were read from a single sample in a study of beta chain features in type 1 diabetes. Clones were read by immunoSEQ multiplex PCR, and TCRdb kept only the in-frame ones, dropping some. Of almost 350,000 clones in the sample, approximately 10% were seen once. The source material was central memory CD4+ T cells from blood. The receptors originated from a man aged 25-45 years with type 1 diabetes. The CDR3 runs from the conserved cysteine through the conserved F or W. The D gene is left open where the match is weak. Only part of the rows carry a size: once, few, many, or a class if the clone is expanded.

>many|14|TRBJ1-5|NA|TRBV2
TGTGCCAGCAGCGTAGGGACTAATCATCAGCCCCAGCATTTT
CASSVGTNHQPQHF
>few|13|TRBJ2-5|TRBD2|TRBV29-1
TGCAGCGTTGCCCGGACTAGCGTAGAGACCCAGTACTTC
CSVARTSVETQYF
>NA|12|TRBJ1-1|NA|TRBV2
TGTGCCAGCAGCCGGGAGGGAACTGAAGCTTTCTTT
CASSREGTEAFF
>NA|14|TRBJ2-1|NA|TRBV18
TGTGCCAGCTCACCCCGGGGCTCCTACAATGAGCAGTTCTTC
CASSPRGSYNEQFF
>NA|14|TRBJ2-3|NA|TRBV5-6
TGTGCCAGCAGCTCGTCGACCAGCACAGATACGCAGTATTTT
CASSSSTSTDTQYF
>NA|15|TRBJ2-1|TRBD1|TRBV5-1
TGCGCCAGCAGCTTACGGGACAGCACTTACAATGAGCAGTTCTTC
CASSLRDSTYNEQFF
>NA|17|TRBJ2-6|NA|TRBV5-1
TGCGCCAGCAGCTGGGGAGACCACCTCTCTGGGGCCAACGTCCTGACTTTC
CASSWGDHLSGANVLTF
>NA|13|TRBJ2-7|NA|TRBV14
TGTGCCAGCAGCCAAGAGGGGTTCCGGGGGCAGTACTTC
CASSQEGFRGQYF
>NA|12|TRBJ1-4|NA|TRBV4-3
TGCGCCAGCAGCCAAGAAGGTCGGGACCTGTTTTTT
CASSQEGRDLFF
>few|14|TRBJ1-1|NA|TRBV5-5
TGTGCCAGCAGCCAGACACAGGAGAACACTGAAGCTTTCTTT
CASSQTQENTEAFF
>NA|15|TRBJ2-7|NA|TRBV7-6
TGTGCCAGCAGCTTAGCGGGTGAAGGGCCCTACGAGCAGTACTTC
CASSLAGEGPYEQYF
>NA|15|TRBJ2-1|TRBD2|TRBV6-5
TGTGCCAGCAGTCGATTCACTAGCGGCCACAATGAGCAGTTCTTC
CASSRFTSGHNEQFF
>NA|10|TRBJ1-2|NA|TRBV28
TGTGCCAGCAGAAGGGATGCCTACACCTTC
CASRRDAYTF
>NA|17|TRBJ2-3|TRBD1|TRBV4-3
TGCGCCAGCAGCCAAGGGACCGGGACAGGGAGCACAGATACGCAGTATTTT
CASSQGTGTGSTDTQYF